Sequencing of this T cell receptor (beta chain) was carried out in a study of blood T cell repertoires in COVID-19. Looking at the study overall: Sources were T cells, B-cell-depleted T cells, or PBMCs; the material itself was cDNA or gDNA.

Recruits, aged roughly 18 to 89 years, lived in 25 or so US areas. All recovered Cohort 3 donors got two negative PCRs, got clearance, or saw symptom resolution. Original analysis: How many nucleated cells were present was estimated from reference gene primer amplification. Generated by immunoSEQ multiplex PCR, the TCRdb table keeps only in-frame clones and is missing some. That table furnishes V, J and clone size, whereas the DNA furnished D and trimming. The profile shows some 250,000 clones, roughly 79% of them singletons. The CDR3 has 13 residues. Germline V CDR1 and CDR2: SQVTM, ANQGSEA. V gave up 7 bases and J gave up 7 bases; unmatched junction bases: 8.

The receptor was derived from a man aged 35 to 55 who had recovered from COVID-19. Sequences were obtained from PBMCs or T cells enriched from blood (not recorded which). The chain combines TRBV29-1 with TRBJ1-4; 8 bases line up with TRBD1. The CDR3 nucleotides read TGCAGCGGTCAGGGGGCAGGGGGTGAAAAACTGTTTTTT. As protein: CSGQGAGGEKLFF.